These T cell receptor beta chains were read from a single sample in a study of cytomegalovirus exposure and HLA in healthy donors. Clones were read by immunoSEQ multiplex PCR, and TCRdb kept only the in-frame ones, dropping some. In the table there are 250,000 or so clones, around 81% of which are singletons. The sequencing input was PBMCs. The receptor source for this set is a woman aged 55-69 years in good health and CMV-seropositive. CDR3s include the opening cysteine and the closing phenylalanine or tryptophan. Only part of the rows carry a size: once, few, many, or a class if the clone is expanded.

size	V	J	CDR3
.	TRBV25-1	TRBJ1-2	CASSEAGTGVLYGYTF
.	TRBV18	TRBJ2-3	CASSPQGDTQYF
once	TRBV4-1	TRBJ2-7	CASSSLADSYEQYF
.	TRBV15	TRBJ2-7	CATSRGSGSYEQYF
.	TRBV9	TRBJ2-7	CASSVAPGTAYEQYF
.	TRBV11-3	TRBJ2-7	CASSLRGGSDYEQYF
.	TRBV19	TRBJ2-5	CASSIEPGAVRETQYF
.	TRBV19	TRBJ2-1	CASSSPPGLANNEQFF
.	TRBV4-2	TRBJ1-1	CASSQDSKNTEAFF
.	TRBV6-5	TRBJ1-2	CASSWGTGGRGYTF
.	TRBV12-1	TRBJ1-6	CALAGGQYNSPLHF
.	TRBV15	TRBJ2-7	CATSPVRVYEQYF
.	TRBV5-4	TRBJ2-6	CASSPGPKGAGANVLTF
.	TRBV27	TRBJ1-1	CATQGHLNTEAFF
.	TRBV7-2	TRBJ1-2	CASSLAGGLKAVGGYTF
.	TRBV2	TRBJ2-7	CASSKSSYEQYF
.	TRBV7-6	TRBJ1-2	CASSREGEGYTF
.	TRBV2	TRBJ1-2	CASLAGGGDGYTF
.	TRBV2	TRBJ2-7	CASLSSYEQYF
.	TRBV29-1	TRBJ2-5	CSVDLLGGYQETQYF
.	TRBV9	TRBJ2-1	CASSRSSGMRTYNEQFF
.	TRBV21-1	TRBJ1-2	CASSKETHLYGYTF
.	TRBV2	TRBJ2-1	CASSPRDRDLSEQFF
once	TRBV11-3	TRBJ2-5	CASSTRQGGIETQYF
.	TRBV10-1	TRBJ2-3	CASSQREGPNTQYF